The clone carrying this TCR beta chain was observed a few times. Its specificity is not known. The PCR employed 60 Vbeta primers together with 13 Jbeta primers. The data were produced by immunoSEQ multiplex PCR, yet TCRdb's version contains in-frame clones alone and is incomplete. The sample shows 100,000 or so clones, 60% to 85% of them seen only once. This sample is part of a study of cytomegalovirus exposure and HLA in healthy donors. Whole-study results and caveats: Most TCRs appeared rarely, but some public TCRs recurred in many donors. The classifier, whose performance was assessed in both the original and validation cohorts, reportedly diagnosed cytomegalovirus status with high specificity and sensitivity.

The donors comprised healthy bone marrow donors. The sequenced sample was PBMCs. The sequence derives from a man in his fifties or sixties in good health and CMV-seronegative.

CDR3 DNA sequence: TGTGCCACCAGCCTTGCCAGGCAATTGAACACTGAAGCTTTCTTT. Translating it yields CATSLARQLNTEAFF. V is TRBV15 and J is TRBJ1-1; no firm D call. CDR3 size: 15 residues. The ends were cut back, 5 bases at V and 0 bases at J, with 13 bases in the middle. Per the germline V gene, CDR1 is LNHNV and CDR2 is YYDKDF (reference sequence).